The clone carrying this TCR beta chain was counted only a few times. The data are from a study of beta chain features in type 1 diabetes. Researchers reported sorting CD4+ naive, central memory, regulatory and stem cell-like memory cells via CD45RO/CCR7/CD25/CD127/CD95/CD27. Deletions cut 0 bases from V and 2 bases from J, with 11 bases between. CDR1 and CDR2 from the germline V gene are GTSNPN and SVGIG (reference sequence). This CDR3 has 15 amino acids. Expressed TCRB transcripts were sequenced after all isolated RNA was converted to cDNA. The table came from immunoSEQ multiplex PCR; TCRdb's copy has only in-frame clones and leaves some out. The sample lists approximately 160,000 clones, 9% to 10% occurring once.

The chain links TRBV30 to TRBJ2-1; D may be TRBD2 (7 bases). This receptor was taken from a woman in her late teens or twenties in good health. The sequenced sample was central memory CD4+ T cells from blood. CDR3 coding DNA: TGTGCCTGGAGTGTGGGCGGGGGCGCCTACAATGAGCAGTTCTTC. It is translated as CAWSVGGGAYNEQFF.